Following are 7 T cell receptor beta chains from one sample sequenced in a study of T cells in localized non-small cell lung cancer. The method was immunoSEQ multiplex PCR; TCRdb's version includes in-frame clones alone and lacks a portion of them. Of about 30,000 clones listed, roughly 90% are singletons. The sample consisted of peripheral blood, taken before any cancer treatment. The receptors were sampled from a male donor older than 55 with stage I lung adenocarcinoma.

V usage is TRBV4-2 and J usage is TRBJ1-6; 8 bases match TRBD1. Trimming cost V 0 bases and J 12 bases; bases outside gene matches: 16. CDR1 is LGHNA, CDR2 YNFKEQ, per germline. The CDR3 spans 18 residues. The CDR3 DNA reads as TGTGCCAGCAGCCAAGATCCCCCTCGGACAGGGCTCACCATACCCCTCCACTTT. Amino acid sequence: CASSQDPPRTGLTIPLHF.

This clone was counted a few times. The chain uses TRBV7-2 and TRBJ2-2, with 16 bases that match TRBD2. This CDR3 comprises 18 residues. Trimming removed 4 bases from V and 7 bases from J; junction bases left unmatched: 9. CDR1 SGHTA and CDR2 FQGNSA come from the germline V gene. The CDR3 region has the DNA TGTGCCAGCAGCTACTCCCGGGGACTAGCGGGGGGGCTCGGGGAGCTGTTTTTT. As protein: CASSYSRGLAGGLGELFF.

In this sample, this clone turned up once. The chain links TRBV11-2 to TRBJ2-7; 8 bases align to TRBD1. The length of the CDR3 is 15 residues. In germline, CDR1 is SGHAT, CDR2 FQNNGV. Trimming removed 5 bases from V and 0 bases from J; junction bases left unmatched: 6. CDR3 sequence reads: CASSLTGGGSYEQYF. CDR3 nucleotides: TGTGCCAGCAGCCTAACAGGGGGTGGCTCCTACGAGCAGTACTTC.

This CDR3 is CASSQDTSGASNEQFF. Written as DNA, the CDR3 is TGCGCCAGCAGCCAAGATACTAGCGGGGCTAGCAATGAGCAGTTCTTC. This rearrangement joins TRBV4-3 to TRBJ2-1; 10 bases map to TRBD2. Germline values: CDR1 LGHNA, CDR2 YSLEER. Losses at the gene ends were 0 bases for V and 6 bases for J; bases not matched to a gene: 5. The CDR3 spans 16 residues.

The V call is TRBV28, the J call TRBJ1-3; D perhaps matches TRBD1 (5 bases). V lost 7 bases and J 0 bases, leaving 16 bases between the germline ends. The CDR3 length is 16 residues. Germline CDR1 is MDHEN and CDR2 is SYDVKM. The CDR3 spells CASTTAGGNSGNTIYF. CDR3 sequence (DNA): TGTGCCAGCACCACGGCGGGGGGTAACTCTGGAAACACCATATATTTT.

As concerns this clone: The same CDR3 is also encoded by other DNA sequences in this sample. The genes are TRBV7-2 and TRBJ1-1; D is possibly TRBD1 (5 bases). CDR3 size: 14 residues. Per germline, CDR1 SGHTA and CDR2 FQGNSA. V lost 3 bases and J 1 base, leaving 9 bases between the germline ends. This chain's CDR3 is CASSLRGTNTEAFF. As DNA, the CDR3 is TGTGCCAGCAGCTTGAGGGGTACGAACACTGAAGCTTTCTTT.

The rearrangement links TRBV6-1 to TRBJ2-7; 7 bases match TRBD1. V lost 6 bases, J lost 4 bases, and 12 bases stayed unmatched. The CDR3 is 15 amino acids. Looked up from germline, CDR1 is MNHNS and CDR2 is SASEGT. Here the CDR3 reads CASRRQGLMGYEQYF. For the CDR3, the DNA is TGTGCCAGCAGGAGACAGGGCTTAATGGGTTACGAGCAGTACTTC.